The rows below give T cell receptor beta chains drawn from one sample of a study of blood T cell repertoires in COVID-19. Produced via immunoSEQ multiplex PCR; TCRdb's table is partial and in-frame only. The table lists about 130,000 clones, approximately 74% of them singletons. The sequenced sample consisted of peripheral blood. These receptor sequences come from a man in his fifties or sixties with acute or convalescent COVID-19. Each CDR3 is given with its conserved first and last residue. The order of the fields is D gene, J gene, V gene, clone size, CDR3 protein, CDR3 DNA. D genes are given only for firm matches. The listing skips clone size in some rows; elsewhere it reads once, few, many or a size class.

D: -
J: TRBJ2-1
V: TRBV7-3
size: -
CDR3: CASSLTGPNNEQFF
DNA: TGTGCCAGCAGCTTAACGGGGCCGAACAATGAGCAGTTCTTC

D: TRBD1
J: TRBJ1-1
V: TRBV19
size: -
CDR3: CASSTKQGGNTEAFF
DNA: TGTGCCAGTAGCACGAAACAGGGGGGCAACACTGAAGCTTTCTTT

D: TRBD1
J: TRBJ2-2
V: TRBV7-6
size: -
CDR3: CASSPLGQGTGELFF
DNA: TGTGCCAGCAGCCCCCTGGGACAGGGTACCGGGGAGCTGTTTTTT

D: -
J: TRBJ2-5
V: TRBV29-1
size: -
CDR3: CSVAFLARQETQYF
DNA: TGCAGCGTTGCTTTTCTAGCGAGGCAAGAGACCCAGTACTTC

D: -
J: TRBJ1-1
V: TRBV5-4
size: once
CDR3: CASSLATVNTEAFF
DNA: TGTGCCAGCAGCTTGGCTACTGTGAACACTGAAGCTTTCTTT

D: TRBD2
J: TRBJ2-2
V: TRBV3-1/TRBV3-2
size: -
CDR3: CASSQARLAGHTGELFF
DNA: TGTGCCAGCAGCCAAGCCCGACTAGCGGGACACACCGGGGAGCTGTTTTTT

D: TRBD1
J: TRBJ1-1
V: TRBV7-3
size: -
CDR3: CASSIQGAGTEAFF
DNA: TGTGCCAGCTCAATTCAGGGGGCGGGTACTGAAGCTTTCTTT

D: TRBD1
J: TRBJ1-2
V: TRBV7-2
size: -
CDR3: CASSSSTGRFYGYTF
DNA: TGTGCCAGCAGCTCATCGACAGGGAGGTTCTATGGCTACACCTTC

D: TRBD2
J: TRBJ2-3
V: TRBV6-1
size: -
CDR3: CASSENLAGSTDTQYF
DNA: TGTGCCAGCAGTGAAAACCTAGCGGGGAGCACAGATACGCAGTATTTT

D: -
J: TRBJ2-2
V: TRBV7-2
size: -
CDR3: CASSFASGYTGELFF
DNA: TGTGCCAGCAGCTTCGCCAGCGGGTATACCGGGGAGCTGTTTTTT

D: TRBD2
J: TRBJ2-3
V: TRBV5-4
size: -
CDR3: CASSRWTSGGTDTQYF
DNA: TGTGCCAGCAGCCGATGGACTAGCGGGGGCACAGATACGCAGTATTTT

D: -
J: TRBJ2-3
V: TRBV4-1
size: -
CDR3: CASSQETADFTDTQYF
DNA: TGCGCCAGCAGCCAAGAAACGGCAGACTTCACAGATACGCAGTATTTT

D: TRBD1
J: TRBJ1-2
V: TRBV6-5
size: -
CDR3: CASSYSGTALLGYTF
DNA: TGTGCCAGCAGTTACTCGGGGACAGCCCTATTAGGCTACACCTTC

D: -
J: TRBJ2-2
V: TRBV3-1/TRBV3-2
size: -
CDR3: CASNRGAGAGELFF
DNA: TGTGCCAGCAACCGGGGGGCAGGGGCCGGGGAGCTGTTTTTT

D: TRBD1
J: TRBJ1-2
V: TRBV7-2
size: -
CDR3: CASSSQGVGYTF
DNA: TGTGCCAGCAGCTCCCAGGGGGTGGGCTACACCTTC

D: TRBD1
J: TRBJ2-2
V: TRBV7-9
size: few
CDR3: CASSFGNTGGTGELFF
DNA: TGTGCCAGCAGCTTTGGGAACACAGGGGGGACCGGGGAGCTGTTTTTT

D: TRBD1
J: TRBJ2-1
V: TRBV2
size: -
CDR3: CASNPGQIYNEQFF
DNA: TGTGCCAGCAATCCGGGACAGATCTACAATGAGCAGTTCTTC

D: TRBD1
J: TRBJ2-7
V: TRBV2
size: -
CDR3: CASSYRDSSYEQYF
DNA: TGTGCCAGCAGTTACCGGGACAGCTCCTACGAGCAGTACTTC

D: TRBD2
J: TRBJ2-1
V: TRBV2
size: -
CDR3: CASSVVYGGAGGLNEQFF
DNA: TGTGCCAGCAGTGTAGTGTACGGAGGAGCGGGGGGCCTCAATGAGCAGTTCTTC

D: -
J: TRBJ1-2
V: TRBV21-1
size: -
CDR3: CASSSRDRGCGYTF
DNA: TGTGCCAGCAGCTCCCGGGACAGGGGGTGCGGCTACACCTTC

D: -
J: TRBJ1-2
V: TRBV6-5
size: -
CDR3: CASSYSRGYGYTF
DNA: TGTGCCAGCAGTTACTCGCGGGGTTATGGCTACACCTTC

D: -
J: TRBJ2-7
V: TRBV6-5
size: -
CDR3: CASSPPNYEQYF
DNA: TGTGCCAGCAGTCCTCCTAATTACGAGCAGTACTTC

D: -
J: TRBJ2-7
V: TRBV11-2
size: few
CDR3: CASSLDRDEQYF
DNA: TGTGCCAGCAGCTTAGATCGGGACGAGCAGTACTTC

D: -
J: TRBJ2-7
V: TRBV5-4
size: -
CDR3: CASSLGREGEQYF
DNA: TGTGCCAGCAGCTTGGGCAGGGAAGGCGAGCAGTACTTC

D: TRBD1
J: TRBJ1-4
V: TRBV2
size: -
CDR3: CAMKRDRANEKLFF
DNA: TGTGCCATGAAAAGGGACAGAGCTAATGAAAAACTGTTTTTT

D: -
J: TRBJ2-1
V: TRBV9
size: few
CDR3: CATQQLSSYNEQFF
DNA: TGTGCCACCCAACAGCTTTCCTCCTACAATGAGCAGTTCTTC